The 11 T cell receptor beta chains reported below all come from one sample, sequenced in a study of blood T cell repertoires in COVID-19. Here immunoSEQ multiplex PCR was the method, and the copy in TCRdb shows in-frame clones only, minus some. The data show approximately 85,000 clones, roughly 88% seen once. Sequencing was performed on peripheral blood. The receptors shown here come from a man over 45 with active or convalescent COVID-19.

The genes are TRBV11-2 and TRBJ2-2; weak D call: TRBD2 (5 bases). Per the germline V gene, CDR1 is SGHAT and CDR2 is FQNNGV. V dropped 1 base and J dropped 2 bases, with 11 bases sitting between them. The CDR3 is 16 amino acids. This CDR3 is CASSLVAGLNTGELFF. As DNA, the CDR3 is TGTGCCAGCAGCTTAGTGGCAGGACTCAACACCGGGGAGCTGTTTTTT.

This clone has a single count. The chain carries TRBV29-1 and TRBJ2-5; D possibly corresponds to TRBD2 (7 bases). The CDR3 spans 15 residues. Germline values: CDR1 SQVTM, CDR2 ANQGSEA. V lost 4 bases and J lost 4, with 19 bases in between. The CDR3 nucleotides read TGCAGCGTTGGCATCAGGGGAGGGGTAGGAGAGACCCAGTACTTC. As protein: CSVGIRGGVGETQYF. The full variable domain, its missing parts supplied by reference TRBV29-1 and TRBJ2-5, is SAVISQKPSRDICQRGTSLTIQCQVDSQVTMMFWYRQQPGQSLTLIATANQGSEATYESGFVIDKFPISRPNLTFSTLTVSNMSPEDSSIYLCSVGIRGGVGETQYFGPGTRLLVL.

The chain is built from TRBV28 and TRBJ2-7; 7 nucleotides match TRBD2. The CDR3 has 14 amino acids. J lost 2 bases, V lost 6 bases, and 7 bases had no gene match. The germline V gene encodes CDR1 MDHEN and CDR2 SYDVKM. The CDR3 sequence is CASRKREITYEQYF. The CDR3 coding sequence is TGTGCCAGCAGGAAGCGGGAAATAACCTACGAGCAGTACTTC.

This chain connects TRBV18 to TRBJ2-7; 10 positions agree with TRBD1. The ends lost 3 bases at V and 3 bases at J; junction bases unmatched: 2. This CDR3 spans 14 amino acids. Germline CDR1 reads KGHSH; CDR2 reads LQKENI. The CDR3 sequence: CASSPTGGDYEQYF. The CDR3, as DNA: TGTGCCAGCTCACCGACAGGGGGCGACTACGAGCAGTACTTC.

Notes on this clone: The sample holds other DNA sequences that translate to the same CDR3. This rearrangement joins TRBV18 to TRBJ1-5, with D unresolved. CDR1 and CDR2 (germline): KGHSH, LQKENI. Trimming removed 3 bases from V and 0 bases from J, with 6 bases in between. The CDR3 totals 14 residues. The CDR3 DNA sequence: TGTGCCAGCTCACCCCAAAATAGCAATCAGCCCCAGCATTTT. Its protein is CASSPQNSNQPQHF.

The chain links TRBV29-1 to TRBJ1-2; 9 bases map to TRBD1. Germline loops: CDR1 SQVTM, CDR2 ANQGSEA. This CDR3 has 11 residues. V lost 6 bases to trimming and J lost 6 bases; unmatched junction nucleotides: 2. The CDR3 nucleotides are TGCAGCGTCAGACAGGGGGATGGCTACACCTTC. Protein sequence: CSVRQGDGYTF. The full variable domain, its missing parts supplied by reference TRBV29-1 and TRBJ1-2, is SAVISQKPSRDICQRGTSLTIQCQVDSQVTMMFWYRQQPGQSLTLIATANQGSEATYESGFVIDKFPISRPNLTFSTLTVSNMSPEDSSIYLCSVRQGDGYTFGSGTRLTVV.

The CDR3 here is CASRATGGGNTIYF. The CDR3, as DNA: TGTGCCAGCAGGGCCACAGGGGGCGGAAACACCATATATTTT. The chain recombines TRBV6-5 with TRBJ1-3; 9 bases fit TRBD1. Germline V gene sequence: CDR1 MNHEY, CDR2 SVGAGI. The V segment lost 6 bases and the J segment 4 bases; nucleotides outside the gene matches: 4. This CDR3 spans 14 amino acids.

The chain links TRBV21-1 to TRBJ2-3; TRBD2 is the table's D call, not checked against the DNA. TRBV21-1 is assigned pseudogene status. CDR3 length: 16 residues. The CDR3 here is CASSKVGRVTTDTQYF. The CDR3 DNA is TGTGCCAGCAGCAAAGTAGGGCGGGTGACCACAGATACGCAGTATTTT.

The chain recombines TRBV27 with TRBJ2-3; D may be TRBD2 (5 bases). CDR3 size: 12 residues. CDR1 and CDR2 from the germline V gene are MNHEY and SMNVEV (reference sequence). Trimming stripped 9 bases from V and 0 bases from J, with 7 bases between. This CDR3 is CASSGSTDTQYF. The CDR3 region has the DNA TGTGCCAGTTCGGGGAGCACAGATACGCAGTATTTT.

V is TRBV10-3 and J is TRBJ2-1; TRBD1 matches at 8 bases. The trim removed 3 bases at V and 6 bases at J, leaving 7 bases unmatched. Germline V CDR1 and CDR2: ENHRY, SYGVKD. The CDR3 covers 15 residues. CDR3 loop: CAISDQGQGGNEQFF. The CDR3 DNA follows: TGTGCCATCAGTGACCAAGGACAGGGAGGCAATGAGCAGTTCTTC.

CDR3 sequence: CASSIDPTSGYGYTF. The DNA for the CDR3 is TGTGCCAGTAGTATAGATCCTACCTCGGGCTATGGCTACACCTTC. The chain employs TRBV19 and TRBJ1-2, with D unresolved. The V end was cut by 0 bases, the J end by 4 bases, with 12 bases between. From germline, CDR1 is LNHDA and CDR2 SQIVND (reference sequence). This CDR3 region has 15 residues.